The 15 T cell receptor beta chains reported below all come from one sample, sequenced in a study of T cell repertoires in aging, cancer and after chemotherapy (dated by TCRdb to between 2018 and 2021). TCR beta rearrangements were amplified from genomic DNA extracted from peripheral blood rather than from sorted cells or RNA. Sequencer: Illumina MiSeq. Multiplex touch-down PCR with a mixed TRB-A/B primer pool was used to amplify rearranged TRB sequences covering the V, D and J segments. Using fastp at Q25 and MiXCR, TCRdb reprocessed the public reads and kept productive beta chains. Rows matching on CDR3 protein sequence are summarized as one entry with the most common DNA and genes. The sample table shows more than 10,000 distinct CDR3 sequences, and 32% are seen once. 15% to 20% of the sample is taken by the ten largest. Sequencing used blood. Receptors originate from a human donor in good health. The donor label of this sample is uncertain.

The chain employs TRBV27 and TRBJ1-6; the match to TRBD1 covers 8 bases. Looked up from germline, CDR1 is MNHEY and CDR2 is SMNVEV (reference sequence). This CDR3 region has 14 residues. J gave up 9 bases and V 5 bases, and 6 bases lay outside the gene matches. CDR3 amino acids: CASSGQGGASPLHF. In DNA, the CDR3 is TGTGCCAGCAGTGGACAGGGTGGCGCTTCACCCCTCCACTTT.

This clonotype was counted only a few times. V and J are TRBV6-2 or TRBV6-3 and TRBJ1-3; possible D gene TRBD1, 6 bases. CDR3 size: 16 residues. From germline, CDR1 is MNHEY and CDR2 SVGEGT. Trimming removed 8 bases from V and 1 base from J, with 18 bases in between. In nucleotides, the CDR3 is TGTGCCAGCGCAGACCAGGGGCAAGTGTCTGGAAACACCATATATTTT. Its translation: CASADQGQVSGNTIYF.

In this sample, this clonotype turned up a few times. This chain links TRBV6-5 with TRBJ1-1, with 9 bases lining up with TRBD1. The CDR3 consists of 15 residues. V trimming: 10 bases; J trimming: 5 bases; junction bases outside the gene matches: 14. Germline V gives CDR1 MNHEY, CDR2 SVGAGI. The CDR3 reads CAIFGGGQGKTEAFF. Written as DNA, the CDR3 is TGTGCCATCTTCGGAGGAGGACAGGGGAAGACTGAAGCTTTCTTT.

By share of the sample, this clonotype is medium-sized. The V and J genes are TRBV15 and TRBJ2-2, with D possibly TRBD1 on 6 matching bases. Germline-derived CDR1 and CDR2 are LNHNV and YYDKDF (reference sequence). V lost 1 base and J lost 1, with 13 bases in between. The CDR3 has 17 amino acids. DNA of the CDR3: TGTGCCACCAGCAGAGGCCTAGGGGGAAGGAACACCGGGGAGCTGTTTTTT. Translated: CATSRGLGGRNTGELFF.

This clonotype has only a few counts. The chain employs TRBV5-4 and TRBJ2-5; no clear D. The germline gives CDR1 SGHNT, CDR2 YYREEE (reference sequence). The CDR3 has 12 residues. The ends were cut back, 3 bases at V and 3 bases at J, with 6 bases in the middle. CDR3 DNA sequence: TGTGCCAGCAGCTACCCCAAAGAGACCCAGTACTTC. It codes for CASSYPKETQYF.

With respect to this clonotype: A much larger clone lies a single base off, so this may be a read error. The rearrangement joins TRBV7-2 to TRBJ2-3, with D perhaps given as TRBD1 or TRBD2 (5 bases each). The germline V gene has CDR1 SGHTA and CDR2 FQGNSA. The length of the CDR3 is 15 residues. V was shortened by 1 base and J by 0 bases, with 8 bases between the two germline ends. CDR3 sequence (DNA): TGTGCCAGCAGCTTAGGGTGGGACAGCACAGATACGCAGTATTTT. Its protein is CASSLGWDSTDTQYF. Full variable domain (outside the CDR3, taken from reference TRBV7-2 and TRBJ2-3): GAGVSQSPSNKVTEKGKDVELRCDPISGHTALYWYRQSLGQGLEFLIYFQGNSAPDKSGLPSDRFSAERTGGSVSTLTIQRTQQEDSAVYLCASSLGWDSTDTQYFGPGTRLTVL.

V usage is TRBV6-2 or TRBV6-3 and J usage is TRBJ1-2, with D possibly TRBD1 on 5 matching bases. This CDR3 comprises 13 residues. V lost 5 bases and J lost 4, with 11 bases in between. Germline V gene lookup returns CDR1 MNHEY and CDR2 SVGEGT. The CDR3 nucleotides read TGTGCCAGCAGTGGAGACAGCCCCTATGGCTACACCTTC. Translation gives CASSGDSPYGYTF.

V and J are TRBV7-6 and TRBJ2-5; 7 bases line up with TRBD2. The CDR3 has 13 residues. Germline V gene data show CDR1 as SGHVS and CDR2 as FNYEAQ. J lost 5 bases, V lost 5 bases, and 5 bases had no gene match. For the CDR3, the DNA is TGTGCCAGCAGCCCCGAACTAGCGGAGACCCAGTACTTC. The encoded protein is CASSPELAETQYF.

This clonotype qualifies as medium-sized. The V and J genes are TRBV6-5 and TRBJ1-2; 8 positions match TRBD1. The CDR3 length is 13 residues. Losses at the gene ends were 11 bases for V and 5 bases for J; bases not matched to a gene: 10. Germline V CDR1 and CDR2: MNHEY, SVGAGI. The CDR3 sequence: CAVDAGGGYGYTF. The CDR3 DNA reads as TGTGCCGTCGACGCAGGGGGCGGGTATGGCTACACCTTC.

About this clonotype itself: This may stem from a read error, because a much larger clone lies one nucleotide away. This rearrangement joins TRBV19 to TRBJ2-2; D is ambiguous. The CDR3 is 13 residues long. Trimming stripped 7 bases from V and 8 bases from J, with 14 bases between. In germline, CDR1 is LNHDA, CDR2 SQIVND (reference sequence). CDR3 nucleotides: TGTGCCAGTACCTTCATGGTCGGTGGGGAGCTGTTTTTT. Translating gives CASTFMVGGELFF.

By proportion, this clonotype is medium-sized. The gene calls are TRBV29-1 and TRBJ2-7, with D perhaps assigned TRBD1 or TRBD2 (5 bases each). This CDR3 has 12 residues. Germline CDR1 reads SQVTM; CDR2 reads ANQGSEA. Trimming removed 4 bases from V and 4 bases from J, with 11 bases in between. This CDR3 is CSVVEGIYEQYF. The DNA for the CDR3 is TGCAGCGTTGTAGAGGGGATTTACGAGCAGTACTTC.

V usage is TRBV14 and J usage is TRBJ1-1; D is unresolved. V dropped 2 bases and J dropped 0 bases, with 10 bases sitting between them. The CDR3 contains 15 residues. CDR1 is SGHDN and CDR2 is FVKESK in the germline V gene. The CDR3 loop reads CASSQLAYMNTEAFF. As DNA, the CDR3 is TGTGCCAGCAGCCAACTGGCCTACATGAACACTGAAGCTTTCTTT.

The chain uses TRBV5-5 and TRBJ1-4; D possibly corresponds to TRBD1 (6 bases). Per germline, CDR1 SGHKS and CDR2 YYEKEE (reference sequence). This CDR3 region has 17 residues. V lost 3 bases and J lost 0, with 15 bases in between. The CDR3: CASSSIRTVATNEKLFF. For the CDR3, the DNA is TGTGCCAGCAGCTCGATTCGGACAGTGGCAACTAATGAAAAACTGTTTTTT.

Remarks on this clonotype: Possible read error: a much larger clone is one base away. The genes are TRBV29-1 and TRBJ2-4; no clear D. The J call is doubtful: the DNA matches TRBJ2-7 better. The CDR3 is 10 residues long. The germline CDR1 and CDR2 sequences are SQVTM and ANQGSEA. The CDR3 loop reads CSVRVLEQYF. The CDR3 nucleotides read TGCAGCGTTCGGGTCCTCGAGCAGTACTTC.

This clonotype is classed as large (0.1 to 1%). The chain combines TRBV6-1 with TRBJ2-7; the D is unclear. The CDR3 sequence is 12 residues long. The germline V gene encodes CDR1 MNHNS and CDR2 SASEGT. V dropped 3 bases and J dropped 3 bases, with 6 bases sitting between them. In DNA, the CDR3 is TGTGCCAGCAGTGATGGGGACTACGAGCAGTACTTC. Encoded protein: CASSDGDYEQYF.